This T cell receptor beta chain was sequenced for a study of T cell changes during pregnancy in multiple sclerosis. The assay was immunoSEQ multiplex PCR, and TCRdb's table has in-frame clones only and misses some. The sample consists of approximately 40,000 clones, roughly 91% of them appearing once. V was clipped by 8 bases and J by 7 bases, with 17 bases between them. Germline lookup yields CDR1 SGHTA and CDR2 FQGNSA. The CDR3 extends over 13 amino acids. The chain employs TRBV7-2 and TRBJ2-5, with D maybe TRBD2 (6 bases). Here the sequenced sample was CD4+ T cells from peripheral blood mononuclear cells, taken in the first trimester of pregnancy. This TCR was recovered from a female donor with multiple sclerosis, enrolled in a pregnancy study. The DNA of the CDR3 is TGTGCCAGCGGACTTGAATTCGGGGGGACCCAGTACTTC. This translates into CASGLEFGGTQYF.